A selection of T cell receptor beta chains follows, all from one sample in a study of shared clonotypes between healthy human individuals. The assay was immunoSEQ multiplex PCR, and TCRdb's table has in-frame clones only and misses some. The sample records hundreds of thousands of clones, more than 95% being singletons. Sequencing was carried out using naive CD4+ T cells sorted from blood. The receptors come from a woman in her twenties or thirties in good health. Both conserved end residues are trimmed from each CDR3. Each record gives: J gene, V gene, CDR3 protein.

j_gene: TRBJ2-1; v_gene: TRBV5-1; CDR3aa: ASSFEADYNEQF
j_gene: TRBJ2-7; v_gene: TRBV28; CDR3aa: ASSLAGAGNEQY
j_gene: TRBJ2-5; v_gene: TRBV5-1; CDR3aa: ASSLGGTGDGETQY
j_gene: TRBJ2-1; v_gene: TRBV28; CDR3aa: ATSRDYHNEQF
j_gene: TRBJ2-2; v_gene: TRBV28; CDR3aa: ASISGHGGELF
j_gene: TRBJ1-3; v_gene: TRBV5-1; CDR3aa: ASSLAGSSGNTIY
j_gene: TRBJ2-5; v_gene: TRBV28; CDR3aa: ASSPSRWKETQY
j_gene: TRBJ2-5; v_gene: TRBV19; CDR3aa: ASSIGAETQY
j_gene: TRBJ1-2; v_gene: TRBV25-1; CDR3aa: ASSEYTGASGYT
j_gene: TRBJ2-5; v_gene: TRBV5-1; CDR3aa: ASSSPSDRGPGAQY
j_gene: TRBJ2-3; v_gene: TRBV18; CDR3aa: ASSLRVRGSDTQY
j_gene: TRBJ1-2; v_gene: TRBV6-4; CDR3aa: ASSYRGGYT
j_gene: TRBJ2-1; v_gene: TRBV6-1; CDR3aa: ASRHTSALEQF
j_gene: TRBJ2-7; v_gene: TRBV5-5; CDR3aa: ASRVTSEGEQY
j_gene: TRBJ1-1; v_gene: TRBV5-4; CDR3aa: ASSRNSRDTEAF
j_gene: TRBJ1-1; v_gene: TRBV29-1; CDR3aa: SGGVQPNTEAF
j_gene: TRBJ2-4; v_gene: TRBV6-1; CDR3aa: ASSGGVAKNIQY
j_gene: TRBJ2-7; v_gene: TRBV5-1; CDR3aa: ASSTGLAAPNEQY
j_gene: TRBJ1-1; v_gene: TRBV14; CDR3aa: ASSTQLNTEAF
j_gene: TRBJ2-7; v_gene: TRBV14; CDR3aa: ASSQVSGATYEQY
j_gene: TRBJ2-3; v_gene: TRBV5-1; CDR3aa: ASSPGESTDTQY
j_gene: TRBJ2-2; v_gene: TRBV2; CDR3aa: ASKEDAGLRNTGELF
j_gene: TRBJ1-4; v_gene: TRBV19; CDR3aa: ASSIGSATNEKLF
j_gene: TRBJ1-4; v_gene: TRBV4-1; CDR3aa: ASSQDGTKLF
j_gene: TRBJ1-5; v_gene: TRBV6-1; CDR3aa: ASSEQGWWLGQPQH
j_gene: TRBJ1-2; v_gene: TRBV5-4; CDR3aa: ASSPSPQNPIFGYT